This is a list of T cell receptor beta chains from one sample in a study of OX40 agonist ivuxolimab in advanced cancers. Sequenced by immunoSEQ multiplex PCR; TCRdb stores in-frame clones only, minus some. This sample has approximately 47,000 clones; roughly 90% occur once, and the top ten carry around 50%. Sequencing was performed on CD4+ or CD8+ T cells sorted from blood, taken in a trial of the OX40 agonist ivuxolimab. Receptors were obtained from an adult with an advanced solid tumor such as melanoma, head and neck, liver or kidney cancer. Both conserved end residues are part of each CDR3. A D gene is named only where the DNA matches it firmly. The size of a clone is reported for some rows only, either as once, few or many, or as a class for expanded clones.

D | size | J | V | DNA | CDR3
. | . | TRBJ1-5 | TRBV28 | TGTGCCAGCAGCGCAGGGACGCAGCCCCAGCATTTT | CASSAGTQPQHF
. | . | TRBJ1-5 | TRBV28 | TGTGCCAGCAGGACAGGTTATAGCAATCAGCCCCAGCATTTT | CASRTGYSNQPQHF
TRBD1 | . | TRBJ2-6 | TRBV9 | TGTGCCAGCAGCGGCAGGGGACAGGGCAGTGGGGCCAACGTCCTGACTTTC | CASSGRGQGSGANVLTF
. | . | TRBJ1-2 | TRBV18 | TGTGCCAGCTCACCATTGGTAGGTGGCTACACCTTC | CASSPLVGGYTF
. | . | TRBJ1-1 | TRBV9 | TGTGCCAGCAGCGTAGCGACAGGCTTTGAAGCTTTCTTT | CASSVATGFEAFF
. | . | TRBJ2-3 | TRBV14 | TGTGCCAGCCGCGGGCCTAGAAGCACAGATACGCAGTATTTT | CASRGPRSTDTQYF
. | . | TRBJ2-7 | TRBV29-1 | TGCAGCGTTGGACAGGTAGACTCCTACGAGCAGTACTTC | CSVGQVDSYEQYF
TRBD2 | . | TRBJ2-3 | TRBV28 | TGTGCCAGCAGCCCCTCAGCGGGGGCCCGCACAGATACGCAGTATTTT | CASSPSAGARTDTQYF
. | . | TRBJ1-3 | TRBV4-1 | TGCGCCAGCAGCCAGACACCGCCCTATGGGATCTCTGGAAACACCATATATTTT | CASSQTPPYGISGNTIYF
TRBD2 | . | TRBJ2-7 | TRBV28 | TGTGCCAGCCTGGGGGGGGAATTCACCTACGAGCAGTACTTC | CASLGGEFTYEQYF
. | . | TRBJ1-1 | TRBV14 | TGTGCCAGCAGCCAAGAACTTCGTGGGAGAGACACTGAAGCTTTCTTT | CASSQELRGRDTEAFF
. | few | TRBJ2-1 | TRBV30 | TGTGCCTGGAGCTCCAGTAACAATGAGCAGTTCTTC | CAWSSSNNEQFF
. | . | TRBJ2-7 | TRBV28 | TGTGCCAGCAGTTTCTCCCCCAAACAGGAGTACGAGCAGTACTTC | CASSFSPKQEYEQYF
TRBD1 | . | TRBJ1-3 | TRBV5-6 | TGTGCCAGCAGCTACCTAACAGGGGACTCTGGAAACACCATATATTTT | CASSYLTGDSGNTIYF
TRBD1 | . | TRBJ2-7 | TRBV5-3 | TGTGCCAGAAGCCCGGGACAGGACTACGAGCAGTACTTC | CARSPGQDYEQYF
. | . | TRBJ2-6 | TRBV2 | TGTGCCAGCCAGGCCTTCGTTTCTGGGGCCAACGTCCTGACTTTC | CASQAFVSGANVLTF
. | . | TRBJ1-2 | TRBV11-2 | TGTGCCAGCAGCTTAGGTGTGGGAGACGCCTTAGCCACCTTC | CASSLGVGDALATF
TRBD1 | . | TRBJ2-3 | TRBV27 | TGTGCCAGCAGTGTGTACAGGGGATTTAGGACAGATACGCAGTATTTT | CASSVYRGFRTDTQYF
. | . | TRBJ2-3 | TRBV27 | TGTGCCAGCAGACAGGGTACAGATACGCAGTATTTT | CASRQGTDTQYF
. | . | TRBJ1-2 | TRBV7-3 | TGTGCCAGCAGCCCGCTTCTGGGGGATTTGTATGGCTACACCTTC | CASSPLLGDLYGYTF
TRBD1 | . | TRBJ1-1 | TRBV4-3 | TGCGCCAGCAGCCAAGATTTTGGACAGGGAAATACTGAAGCTTTCTTT | CASSQDFGQGNTEAFF
. | . | TRBJ1-1 | TRBV6-6 | TGTGCCAGCGGTGGGACCAACACTGAAGCTTTCTTT | CASGGTNTEAFF